These 8 T cell receptor beta chains were sequenced from one sample in a study of T-cell reconstitution after alpha-beta-depleted transplantation in children. Preparation of the TCRbeta library involved a method that used unique molecular identifiers. MiXCR, run by TCRdb on the PCR reads, gives a single entry per CDR3 protein. Of about 900,000 distinct CDR3 sequences listed, less than 30% were seen once; the top ten hold more than 25%. Sequencing used PBMCs, mostly from graft donor cells, obtained 360 days after TCRalphabeta/CD19-depleted stem cell transplant. These receptor sequences come from a boy younger than two who had a stem cell transplant for SCID, so the T cells may come from the graft donor.

The chain carries TRBV20-1 and TRBJ2-3; no firm D call. With 3 bases removed from V and 7 bases from J, the gap between germline ends came to 17 bases. The CDR3 length is 14 residues. Per germline, CDR1 DFQATT and CDR2 SNEGSKA (reference sequence). DNA for the CDR3: TGCAGTGCTAGTCCCGGGTTTAAGACAAATACGCAGTATTTT. This translates into CSASPGFKTNTQYF.

V gene TRBV29-1 combines with J gene TRBJ2-2; D call uncertain. The CDR3 length is 11 residues. The V gene's germline CDR1 is SQVTM and CDR2 ANQGSEA. Deletions cut 7 bases from V and 8 bases from J, with 11 bases between. DNA for the CDR3: TGCAGCGCCCGATCTGGGGGGGAGCTGTTTTTT. Protein product: CSARSGGELFF.

The chain joins TRBV6-5 to TRBJ2-7; maybe TRBD1 (6 bases). The CDR3 extends over 16 amino acids. Germline V CDR1 and CDR2: MNHEY, SVGAGI. Deletions cut 2 bases from V and 2 bases from J, with 16 bases between. The CDR3 sequence: CASSYPGQSGAYEQYF. In DNA, the CDR3 is TGTGCCAGCAGTTACCCGGGACAAAGTGGAGCCTACGAGCAGTACTTC.

The genes are TRBV11-2 and TRBJ2-7; weak D call: TRBD1 (6 bases). The CDR3 has 15 amino acids. V shed 0 bases and J shed 2 bases, with 11 bases lying between them. Germline CDR1 reads SGHAT; CDR2 reads FQNNGV. The CDR3 protein is CASSLDWTATYEQYF. For the CDR3, the DNA is TGTGCCAGCAGCTTAGATTGGACAGCGACCTACGAGCAGTACTTC.

The chain recombines TRBV20-1 with TRBJ2-2; 13 bases fit TRBD2. J was trimmed by 2 bases and V by 5 bases; bases with no gene match: 14. The CDR3 totals 19 residues. Germline lookup yields CDR1 DFQATT and CDR2 SNEGSKA (reference sequence). The CDR3 coding sequence is TGCAGTGCTGGTGGGACTAGCGGGGTACCTTTACTAAACACCGGGGAGCTGTTTTTT. This sequence encodes CSAGGTSGVPLLNTGELFF.

This clonotype showed up just a few times. The J gene is TRBJ2-7, the V gene TRBV10-3, with no clear D. Per germline, CDR1 ENHRY and CDR2 SYGVKD. The CDR3 length is 13 residues. V lost 4 bases, J lost 0 bases, and 7 bases lay in between. CDR3 amino acids: CAISGRGSYEQYF. The CDR3 bases are TGTGCCATCAGTGGACGTGGCTCCTACGAGCAGTACTTC.

This clonotype was detected only a few times. This chain uses TRBV30 with TRBJ2-5; possible D gene TRBD2, 5 bases. There are 12 residues in the CDR3. The V gene's germline CDR1 is GTSNPN and CDR2 SVGIG (reference sequence). V lost 0 bases and J lost 7, with 9 bases in between. In DNA form, the CDR3 reads TGTGCCTGGAGTGTGGAGGTTCTGACCCAGTACTTC. Its protein product is CAWSVEVLTQYF.

The rearrangement joins TRBV30 to TRBJ1-2; no reliable D call. Trimming pared 0 bases from V and 1 base from J, leaving 6 bases between. Germline loops: CDR1 GTSNPN, CDR2 SVGIG (reference sequence). The CDR3 covers 13 residues. CDR3: CAWSVGVNYGYTF. CDR3 bases: TGTGCCTGGAGTGTCGGAGTTAACTATGGCTACACCTTC.